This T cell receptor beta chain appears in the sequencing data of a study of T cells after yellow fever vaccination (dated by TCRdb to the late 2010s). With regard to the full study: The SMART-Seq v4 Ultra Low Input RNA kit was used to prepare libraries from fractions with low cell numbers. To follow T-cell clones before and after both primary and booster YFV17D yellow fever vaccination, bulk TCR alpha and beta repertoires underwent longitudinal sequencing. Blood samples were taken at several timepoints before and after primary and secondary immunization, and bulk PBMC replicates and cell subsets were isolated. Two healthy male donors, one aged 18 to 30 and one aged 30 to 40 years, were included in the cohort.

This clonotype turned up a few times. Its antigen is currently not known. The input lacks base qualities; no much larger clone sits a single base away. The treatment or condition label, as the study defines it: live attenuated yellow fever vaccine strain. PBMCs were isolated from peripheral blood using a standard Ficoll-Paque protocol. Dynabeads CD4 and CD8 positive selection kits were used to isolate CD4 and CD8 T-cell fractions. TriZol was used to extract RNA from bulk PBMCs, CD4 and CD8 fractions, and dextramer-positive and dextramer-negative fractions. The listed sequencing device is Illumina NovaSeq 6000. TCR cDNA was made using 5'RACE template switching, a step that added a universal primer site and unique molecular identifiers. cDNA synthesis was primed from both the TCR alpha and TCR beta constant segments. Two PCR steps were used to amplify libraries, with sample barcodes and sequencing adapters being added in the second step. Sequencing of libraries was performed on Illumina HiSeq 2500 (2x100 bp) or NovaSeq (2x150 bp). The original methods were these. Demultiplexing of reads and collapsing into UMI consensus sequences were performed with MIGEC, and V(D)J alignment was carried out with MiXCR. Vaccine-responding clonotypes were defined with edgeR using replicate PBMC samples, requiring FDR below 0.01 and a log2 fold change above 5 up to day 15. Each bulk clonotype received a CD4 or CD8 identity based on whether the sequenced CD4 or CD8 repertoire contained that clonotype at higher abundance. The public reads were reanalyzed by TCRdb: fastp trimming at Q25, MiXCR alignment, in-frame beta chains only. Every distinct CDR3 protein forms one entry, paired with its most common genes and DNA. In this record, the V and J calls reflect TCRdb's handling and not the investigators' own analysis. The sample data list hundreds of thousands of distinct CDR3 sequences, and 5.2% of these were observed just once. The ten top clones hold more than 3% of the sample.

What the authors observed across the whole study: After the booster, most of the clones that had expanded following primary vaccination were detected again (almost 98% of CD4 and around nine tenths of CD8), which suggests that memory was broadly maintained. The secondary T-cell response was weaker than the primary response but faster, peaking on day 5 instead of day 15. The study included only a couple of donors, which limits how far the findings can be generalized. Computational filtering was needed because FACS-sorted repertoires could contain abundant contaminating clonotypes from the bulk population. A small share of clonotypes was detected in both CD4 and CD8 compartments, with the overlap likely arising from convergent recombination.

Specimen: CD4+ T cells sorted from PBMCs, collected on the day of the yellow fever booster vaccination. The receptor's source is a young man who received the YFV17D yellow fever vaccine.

This receptor has the CDR3 CASSLDRGIEAFF. The DNA reads TGTGCCAGCAGCTTGGACAGGGGAATTGAAGCTTTCTTT. The V and J genes are TRBV7-9 and TRBJ1-1; 9 of the junction bases match TRBD1. From the cysteine up to the phenylalanine, the CDR3 has a length of 13 residues. The only DNA kept is the CDR3, 39 bases in frame from the first base. Ends trimmed: V by 3 bases, J by 7 bases; bases unmatched to a gene: 3. The germline V gene (reference sequence) yields SEHNR for CDR1 and FQNEAQ for CDR2. Supplemented by the reference TRBV7-9 and TRBJ1-1 proteins around the CDR3, the complete variable domain is DTGVSQNPRHKITKRGQNVTFRCDPISEHNRLYWYRQTLGQGPEFLTYFQNEAQLEKSRLLSDRFSAERPKGSFSTLEIQRTEQGDSAMYLCASSLDRGIEAFFGQGTRLTVV.